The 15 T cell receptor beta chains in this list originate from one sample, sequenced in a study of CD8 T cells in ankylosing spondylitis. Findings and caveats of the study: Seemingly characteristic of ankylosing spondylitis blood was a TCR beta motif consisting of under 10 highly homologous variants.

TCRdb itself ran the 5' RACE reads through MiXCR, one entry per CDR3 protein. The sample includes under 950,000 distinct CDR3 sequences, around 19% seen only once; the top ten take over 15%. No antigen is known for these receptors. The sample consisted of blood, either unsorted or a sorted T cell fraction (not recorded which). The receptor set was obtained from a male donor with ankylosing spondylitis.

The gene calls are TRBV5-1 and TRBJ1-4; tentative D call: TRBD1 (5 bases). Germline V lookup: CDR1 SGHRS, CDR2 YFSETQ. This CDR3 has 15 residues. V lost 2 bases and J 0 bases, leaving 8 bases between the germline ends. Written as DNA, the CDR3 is TGCGCCAGCAGCTTTGGGGGGTCAACTAATGAAAAACTGTTTTTT. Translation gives CASSFGGSTNEKLFF.

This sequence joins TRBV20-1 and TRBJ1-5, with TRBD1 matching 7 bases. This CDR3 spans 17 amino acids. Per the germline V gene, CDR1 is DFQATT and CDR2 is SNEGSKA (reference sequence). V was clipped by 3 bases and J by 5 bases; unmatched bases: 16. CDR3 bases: TGCAGTGCTAGCGGGGGGCCCGACAGGGCCCCTTATCAGCCCCAGCATTTT. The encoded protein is CSASGGPDRAPYQPQHF.

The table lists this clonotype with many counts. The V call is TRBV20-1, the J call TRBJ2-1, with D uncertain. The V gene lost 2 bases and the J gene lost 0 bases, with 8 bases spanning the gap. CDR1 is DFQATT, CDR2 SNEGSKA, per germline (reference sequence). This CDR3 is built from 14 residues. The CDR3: CSARPLSSYNEQFF. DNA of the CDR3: TGCAGTGCTAGACCGCTGAGCTCCTACAATGAGCAGTTCTTC.

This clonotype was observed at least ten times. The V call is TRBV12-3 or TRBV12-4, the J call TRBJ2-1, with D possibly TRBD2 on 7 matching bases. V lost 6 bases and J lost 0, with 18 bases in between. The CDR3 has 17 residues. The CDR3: CASSYWGGPGSYNEQFF. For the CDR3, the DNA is TGTGCCAGCAGCTATTGGGGGGGGCCAGGCTCCTACAATGAGCAGTTCTTC.

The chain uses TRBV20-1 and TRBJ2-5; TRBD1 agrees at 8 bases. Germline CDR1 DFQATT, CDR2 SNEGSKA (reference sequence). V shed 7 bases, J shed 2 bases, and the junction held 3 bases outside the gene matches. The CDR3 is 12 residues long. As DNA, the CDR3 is TGCAGTGTGCAGGGGGCGCAAGAGACCCAGTACTTC. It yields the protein CSVQGAQETQYF.

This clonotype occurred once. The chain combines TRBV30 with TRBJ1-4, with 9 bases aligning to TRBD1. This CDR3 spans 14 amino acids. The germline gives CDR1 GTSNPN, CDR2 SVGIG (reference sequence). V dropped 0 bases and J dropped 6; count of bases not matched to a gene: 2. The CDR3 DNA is TGTGCCTGGAGTGTATGGACAGGGGATGAAAAACTGTTTTTT. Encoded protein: CAWSVWTGDEKLFF.

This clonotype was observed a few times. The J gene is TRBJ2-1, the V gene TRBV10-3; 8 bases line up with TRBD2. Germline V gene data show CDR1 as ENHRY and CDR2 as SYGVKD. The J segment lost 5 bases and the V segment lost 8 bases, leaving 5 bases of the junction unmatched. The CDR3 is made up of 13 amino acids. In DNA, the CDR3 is TGTGCCATCTCAGCGGGGGTTGACAATGAGCAGTTCTTC. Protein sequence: CAISAGVDNEQFF.

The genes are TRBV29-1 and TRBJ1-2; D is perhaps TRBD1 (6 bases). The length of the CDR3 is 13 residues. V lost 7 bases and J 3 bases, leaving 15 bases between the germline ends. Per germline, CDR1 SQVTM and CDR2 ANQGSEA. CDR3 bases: TGCAGCGCCCCGACGGACAGAGACTATGGCTACACCTTC. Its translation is CSAPTDRDYGYTF. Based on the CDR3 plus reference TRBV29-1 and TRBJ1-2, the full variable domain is SAVISQKPSRDICQRGTSLTIQCQVDSQVTMMFWYRQQPGQSLTLIATANQGSEATYESGFVIDKFPISRPNLTFSTLTVSNMSPEDSSIYLCSAPTDRDYGYTFGSGTRLTVV.

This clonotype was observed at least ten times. The CDR3 nucleotides read TGCGCCAGCAGTGAAAGGTCAGGGGGCCCATACGAGCAGTACTTC. Amino acids: CASSERSGGPYEQYF. The chain combines TRBV10-2 with TRBJ2-7; the match to TRBD1 covers 8 bases. Germline CDR1 is WSHSY and CDR2 is SAAADI. This CDR3 region has 15 residues. V dropped 3 bases and J dropped 4; count of bases not matched to a gene: 8.

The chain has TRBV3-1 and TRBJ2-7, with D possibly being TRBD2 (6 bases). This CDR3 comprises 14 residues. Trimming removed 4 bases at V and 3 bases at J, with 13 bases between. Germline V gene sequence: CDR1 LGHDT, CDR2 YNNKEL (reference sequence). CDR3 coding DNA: TGTGCCAGCAGCCCGGGACTGATAGGCTACGAGCAGTACTTC. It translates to CASSPGLIGYEQYF.

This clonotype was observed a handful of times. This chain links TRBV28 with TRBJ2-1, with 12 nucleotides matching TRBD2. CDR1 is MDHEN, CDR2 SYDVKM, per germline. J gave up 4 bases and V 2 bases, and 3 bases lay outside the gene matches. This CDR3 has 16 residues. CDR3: CASSLLAGGYYNEQFF. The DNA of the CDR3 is TGTGCCAGCAGTTTACTAGCGGGGGGGTATTACAATGAGCAGTTCTTC.

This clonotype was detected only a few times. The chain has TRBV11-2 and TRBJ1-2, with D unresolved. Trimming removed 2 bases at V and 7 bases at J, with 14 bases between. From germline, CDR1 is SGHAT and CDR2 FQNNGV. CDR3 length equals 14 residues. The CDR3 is CASSLRAVGSGYTF. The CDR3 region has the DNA TGTGCCAGCAGCTTAAGAGCGGTTGGTAGTGGCTACACCTTC.

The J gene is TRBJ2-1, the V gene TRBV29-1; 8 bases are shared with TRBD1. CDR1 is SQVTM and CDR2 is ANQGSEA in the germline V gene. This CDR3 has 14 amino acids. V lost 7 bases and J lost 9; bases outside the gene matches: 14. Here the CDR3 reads CSALRGTGNFEQFF. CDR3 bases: TGCAGCGCTCTCCGCGGGACAGGTAATTTTGAGCAGTTCTTC.

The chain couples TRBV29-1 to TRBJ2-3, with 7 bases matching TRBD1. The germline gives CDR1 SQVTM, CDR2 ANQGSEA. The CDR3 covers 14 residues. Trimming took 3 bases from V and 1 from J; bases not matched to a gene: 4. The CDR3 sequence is CSVDGDRGTDTQYF. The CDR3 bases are TGCAGCGTTGACGGTGACAGGGGCACAGATACGCAGTATTTT.

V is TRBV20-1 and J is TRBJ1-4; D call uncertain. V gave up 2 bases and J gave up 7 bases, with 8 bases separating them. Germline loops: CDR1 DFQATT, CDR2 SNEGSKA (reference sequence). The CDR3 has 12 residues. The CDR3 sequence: CSARQSPEKLFF. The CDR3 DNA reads TGCAGTGCTAGACAGTCTCCTGAAAAACTGTTTTTT.